The clone carrying this T cell receptor (beta chain) was observed a handful of times. As yet, its antigen is unknown. In TCRdb, the reads were re-called with MiXCR into one record per CDR3 protein. The data hold around 710,000 distinct CDR3 sequences, with roughly 29% observed a single time. This sample is part of a study of T cell repertoires in cytomegalovirus infection. Study-level information: HLA-C-restricted CMV epitopes, recently identified, and well-studied HLA-B-restricted ones were used by the study. An indication of both CMV infection and matching HLA type came from public TCR beta signatures.

The CDR3 spans 14 residues. V lost 3 bases, J lost 0 bases, and 2 bases stayed unmatched. CDR1 and CDR2 from the germline V gene are SQVTM and ANQGSEA. Study conclusions and caveats: Dominating the ex vivo response were TCR beta clonotypes that were CMV-specific and HLA-C-restricted. CMV carriers with the relevant HLA were identified by cumulative public TCR beta family frequency.

The chain joins TRBV29-1 to TRBJ1-1, with 9 positions matching TRBD1. The source material was cultured CD8+ T cells from PBMCs, sampled from culture after CMV antigen stimulation. This TCR derives from a human donor in good health (CMV status not recorded). Some clones in this sample may be carry-over from other donors' samples. CDR3 amino acids: CSVEGQGMNTEAFF. CDR3 DNA: TGCAGCGTTGAGGGACAGGGTATGAACACTGAAGCTTTCTTT.